This TCR beta chain comes out of a study of metastatic and nonmetastatic thyroid tumors. On the study more broadly: Across peripheral blood and tumor or nodule tissue samples taken from malignant and benign thyroid patients, the repertoires were compared with one another. Study findings and constraints: Patients with malignant thyroid tumors reportedly had significantly higher TCR beta diversity than those with benign nodules, in blood and tumor.

This CDR3 is 15 amino acids long. Per the germline V gene, CDR1 is SGHAT and CDR2 is FQDESV (reference sequence). TCRdb re-called the PCR reads through MiXCR. The table lists 45,000 or so clones, roughly 3.9% of them singletons. Thyroid surgery was preceded by no treatment in any patient. As concerns this clone: Its antigen remains unknown. Relative to the germline gene, one junction end is altered; a read error may explain this. At the DNA level, this CDR3 is encoded by other sequences in the same sample as well.

This TCR derives from a female donor with papillary thyroid cancer or a benign thyroid nodule (not recorded which). Some clones in this sample may be carry-over from other donors' samples. This chain links TRBV11-1 with TRBJ2-7, with D perhaps TRBD1 (5 bases). The sequenced sample was blood. The DNA of the CDR3 is TGTGCCAGTAGCTTAGGGGCAGGTGGCCTCTACGAGCAGTACTTC. Amino acid sequence: CASSLGAGGLYEQYF.